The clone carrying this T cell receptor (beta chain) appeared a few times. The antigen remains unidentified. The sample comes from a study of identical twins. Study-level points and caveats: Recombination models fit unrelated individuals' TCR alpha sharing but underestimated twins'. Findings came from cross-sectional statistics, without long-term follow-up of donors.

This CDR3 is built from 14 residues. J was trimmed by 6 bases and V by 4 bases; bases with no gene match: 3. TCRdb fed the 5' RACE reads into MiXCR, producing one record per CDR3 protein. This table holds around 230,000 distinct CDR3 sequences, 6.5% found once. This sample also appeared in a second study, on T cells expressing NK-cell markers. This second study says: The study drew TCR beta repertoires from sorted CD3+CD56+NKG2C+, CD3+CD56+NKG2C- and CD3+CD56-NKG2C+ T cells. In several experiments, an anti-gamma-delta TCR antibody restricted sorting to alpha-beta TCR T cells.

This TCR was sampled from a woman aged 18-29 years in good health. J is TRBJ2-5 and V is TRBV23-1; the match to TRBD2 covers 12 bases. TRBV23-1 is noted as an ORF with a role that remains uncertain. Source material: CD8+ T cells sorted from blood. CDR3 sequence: CASSLLAGGKTQYF. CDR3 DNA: TGCGCCAGCAGTCTTCTAGCGGGAGGGAAGACCCAGTACTTC.